These 20 T cell receptor beta chains originate from one sample sequenced in a study of OX40 agonist ivuxolimab in advanced cancers. Sequencing used immunoSEQ multiplex PCR; TCRdb keeps in-frame clones, though not all of them. Seen here are some 71,000 clones, 90% to 95% observed once, and the top ten hold just over 14%. The starting material was CD4+ or CD8+ T cells sorted from blood, obtained in a trial of the OX40 agonist ivuxolimab. Every receptor here comes from an adult with an advanced solid tumor such as melanoma, head and neck, liver or kidney cancer.

The chain employs TRBV7-9 and TRBJ1-5; D uncertain. Germline values: CDR1 SEHNR, CDR2 FQNEAQ (reference sequence). This CDR3 comprises 12 residues. V was cut by 5 bases and J by 6 bases, with 8 bases left in between. The DNA of the CDR3 is TGTGCCAGCAGCGCGGCGGGTCAGCCCCAGCATTTT. Its translation is CASSAAGQPQHF.

The chain employs TRBV6-6 and TRBJ2-7; 12 bases are a match to TRBD1. The CDR3 has 15 amino acids. Germline V gene data show CDR1 as MNHNY and CDR2 as SVGAGI (reference sequence). The ends lost 5 bases at V and 3 bases at J; junction bases unmatched: 5. The DNA for the CDR3 is TGTGCCAGCAGTGGCGGGACAGGGGGCTTCTACGAGCAGTACTTC. Translation gives CASSGGTGGFYEQYF.

The chain carries TRBV27 and TRBJ2-7; 14 bases map to TRBD2. The J segment lost 3 bases and the V segment lost 2 bases, leaving 9 bases of the junction unmatched. There are 18 residues in the CDR3. Germline lookup yields CDR1 MNHEY and CDR2 SMNVEV (reference sequence). The CDR3 coding sequence is TGTGCCAGCAGTTTAAAGTGGGGACTAGCGGGAGTAGGCTACGAGCAGTACTTC. It codes for CASSLKWGLAGVGYEQYF.

The rearrangement links TRBV6-1 to TRBJ2-7; a possible D gene is TRBD2 (5 bases). The germline V gene has CDR1 MNHNS and CDR2 SASEGT. This CDR3 contains 15 residues. Trimming took 0 bases from V and 2 from J, leaving 11 bases between them. CDR3 protein: CASSEARRGPYEQYF. The CDR3 nucleotides read TGTGCCAGCAGTGAAGCTAGGAGAGGGCCCTACGAGCAGTACTTC.

This clone came up a few times. The chain links TRBV6-5 to TRBJ1-1; D gene ambiguous. The V end was cut by 1 base, the J end by 1 base, with 7 bases between. This CDR3 comprises 14 residues. Germline CDR1 reads MNHEY; CDR2 reads SVGAGI. Here the CDR3 reads CASSYFSTNTEAFF. In DNA, the CDR3 is TGTGCCAGCAGTTACTTCTCCACGAACACTGAAGCTTTCTTT.

V is TRBV18 and J is TRBJ2-2, with D perhaps being TRBD1 or TRBD2 (5 bases each). Trimming cost V 1 base and J 7 bases, with 13 bases left between them. Germline CDR1 is KGHSH and CDR2 is LQKENI. This CDR3 spans 15 amino acids. This chain's CDR3 is CASSPRKGRIGELFF. CDR3 in DNA: TGTGCCAGCTCACCACGAAAGGGACGAATCGGGGAGCTGTTTTTT.

V is TRBV19 and J is TRBJ1-2; 8 positions match TRBD1. There are 14 residues in the CDR3. The junction had 2 bases not matched to a gene; V was cut back by 1 base and J by 4 bases. The V gene's germline CDR1 is LNHDA and CDR2 SQIVND (reference sequence). This chain's CDR3 is CASSIGQGIYGYTF. DNA for the CDR3: TGTGCCAGTAGTATAGGACAGGGGATCTATGGCTACACCTTC.

The V gene is TRBV11-3, the J gene TRBJ2-7; no clear D. The CDR3 is 16 residues long. V lost 1 base to trimming and J lost 5 bases, with 18 bases between them. Germline CDR1 and CDR2: SGHNT and YENEEA. The chain's CDR3 is CASSLGRRARPHEQYF. CDR3 nucleotide sequence: TGTGCCAGCAGCTTAGGTCGCCGGGCCCGGCCCCACGAGCAGTACTTC.

There are a few counts of this clone. This rearrangement joins TRBV6-5 to TRBJ2-1; D not resolved. The V end lost 0 bases, the J end lost 8 bases, and 8 bases lay between the germline ends. Germline V gene data show CDR1 as MNHEY and CDR2 as SVGAGI. This CDR3 region has 13 residues. CDR3 protein: CASSYSKRHEQFF. The CDR3 nucleotides are TGTGCCAGCAGTTACTCGAAGCGCCATGAGCAGTTCTTC.

This chain links TRBV7-6 with TRBJ2-2; no firm D call. Deletions cut 0 bases from V and 11 bases from J, with 10 bases between. Germline assignment: CDR1 SGHVS and CDR2 FNYEAQ. The CDR3 extends over 13 amino acids. CDR3 DNA: TGTGCCAGCAGCTTAGCGGGAACCAACGAGCTGTTTTTT. Translation gives CASSLAGTNELFF.

The chain couples TRBV28 to TRBJ2-7; 9 bases align to TRBD1. CDR1 MDHEN and CDR2 SYDVKM come from the germline V gene. V lost 4 bases and J lost 4; bases outside the gene matches: 5. This CDR3 is built from 14 residues. Here the CDR3 reads CASSSGTGLYEQYF. Written as DNA, the CDR3 is TGTGCCAGCAGTTCCGGGACAGGGCTTTACGAGCAGTACTTC.

This rearrangement joins TRBV19 to TRBJ1-1; no clear D gene. Germline V lookup: CDR1 LNHDA, CDR2 SQIVND (reference sequence). The CDR3 has 13 residues. V was trimmed by 3 bases and J by 6 bases, leaving 11 bases between them. The CDR3 loop is CASSIWKDAEAFF. In nucleotides, the CDR3 is TGTGCCAGTAGTATTTGGAAGGACGCTGAAGCTTTCTTT.

The V gene is TRBV13, the J gene TRBJ2-5; 8 bases fit TRBD2. With V trimmed by 4 bases and J by 6 bases, 19 bases remained unmatched. This CDR3 region has 18 residues. Germline V CDR1 and CDR2: PRHDT, FYEKMQ (reference sequence). CDR3 amino acids: CASSSDSSGTLFAQTQYF. The CDR3 DNA reads as TGTGCCAGCAGCTCCGATAGTAGCGGGACACTCTTCGCACAGACCCAGTACTTC.

The chain couples TRBV29-1 to TRBJ1-1; unclear D gene. Trimming stripped 7 bases from V and 6 bases from J, with 15 bases between. The CDR3 sequence is 12 residues long. CDR1 and CDR2 from the germline V gene are SQVTM and ANQGSEA. CDR3 loop: CSATREGPEAFF. CDR3 nucleotides: TGCAGCGCCACGAGGGAGGGCCCTGAAGCTTTCTTT.

The V call is TRBV5-6, the J call TRBJ2-6; TRBD2 aligns across 11 bases. V dropped 4 bases and J dropped 0; count of bases not matched to a gene: 6. Germline CDR1 is SGHDT and CDR2 is YYEEEE. The CDR3 extends over 18 amino acids. CDR3 DNA sequence: TGTGCCAGCAGCCCCCTGGGACTAGCGGACTCTGGGGCCAACGTCCTGACTTTC. Encoded protein: CASSPLGLADSGANVLTF.

J is TRBJ2-3 and V is TRBV4-3, with D uncertain. The CDR3 has 15 amino acids. CDR1 is LGHNA, CDR2 YSLEER, per germline. Trimming left V 1 base short and J 3 bases short, with 11 bases between. CDR3 loop: CASSQAWSPTDTQYF. Written as DNA, the CDR3 is TGCGCCAGCAGCCAAGCCTGGAGTCCTACAGATACGCAGTATTTT.

The chain links TRBV4-3 to TRBJ2-3; possibly TRBD2 for D (6 bases). The ends were cut back, 0 bases at V and 7 bases at J, with 17 bases in the middle. The germline V gene encodes CDR1 LGHNA and CDR2 YSLEER. The CDR3 extends over 16 amino acids. The CDR3 region has the DNA TGCGCCAGCAGCCAAGATCTCGGGGGTCCCGATTATACGCAGTATTTT. Protein product: CASSQDLGGPDYTQYF.

The chain couples TRBV9 to TRBJ1-1; 10 bases match TRBD1. There are 15 residues in the CDR3. V lost 3 bases and J lost 7; bases outside the gene matches: 9. The V gene's germline CDR1 is SGDLS and CDR2 YYNGEE. For the CDR3, the DNA is TGTGCCAGCAGCGAACGCCGGGACAGGGGACTTGAAGCTTTCTTT. Its protein product is CASSERRDRGLEAFF.

This sequence joins TRBV4-1 and TRBJ1-5; D gene unclear. Looked up from germline, CDR1 is MGHRA and CDR2 is YSYEKL. V shed 3 bases and J shed 1 base, with 4 bases lying between them. The length of the CDR3 is 13 residues. The CDR3 reads CASSQGSNQPQHF. The CDR3 DNA is TGCGCCAGCAGCCAGGGAAGCAATCAGCCCCAGCATTTT.

The chain couples TRBV4-1 to TRBJ2-2; no clear D. Germline V gene lookup returns CDR1 MGHRA and CDR2 YSYEKL. The CDR3 length is 14 residues. V was shortened by 4 bases and J by 8 bases, with 14 bases between the two germline ends. The CDR3 DNA reads TGCGCCAGCAGCCGTCTTAGTAATGCAGGGGAGCTGTTTTTT. It specifies CASSRLSNAGELFF.